Below, 27 T cell receptor beta chains from the same sample are listed, as sequenced in a study of cytomegalovirus exposure and HLA in healthy donors. In the PCR, 60 Vbeta and 13 Jbeta primers were used. Assay used: immunoSEQ multiplex PCR; TCRdb lists only in-frame clones, some missing. The profile shows tens of thousands of clones, around two thirds of them singletons. The source material was PBMCs. Source of these receptors: a woman in her forties or fifties in good health and CMV-seropositive.

The rearrangement uses TRBV4-2 and TRBJ2-1; 10 nucleotides match TRBD2. The CDR3 runs to 15 residues. The J segment lost 8 bases and the V segment lost 6 bases, leaving 10 bases of the junction unmatched. CDR1 LGHNA and CDR2 YNFKEQ come from the germline V gene. In nucleotides, the CDR3 is TGTGCCAGCAGTCAAACGACTAGCGGGCGTGATGAGCAGTTCTTC. It yields the protein CASSQTTSGRDEQFF.

The gene calls are TRBV10-3 and TRBJ2-3; a weak D match, TRBD2 (7 bases). The CDR3 has 16 residues. Trimming took off 3 bases at V and 3 bases at J, with 16 bases between the two ends. Germline loops: CDR1 ENHRY, CDR2 SYGVKD. The CDR3, as DNA: TGTGCCATCAGTGATGTCTGGGGGGGGGCAACAGATACGCAGTATTTT. It is translated as CAISDVWGGATDTQYF.

The V and J genes are TRBV28 and TRBJ1-2, with D possibly TRBD1 on 6 matching bases. This CDR3 contains 16 residues. Trimming took 6 bases from V and 6 from J, leaving 23 bases between them. Looked up from germline, CDR1 is MDHEN and CDR2 is SYDVKM. In DNA form, the CDR3 reads TGTGCCAGCAGCCTACCCGACAGGCGGACCTTGGATGGCTACACCTTC. This codes for CASSLPDRRTLDGYTF.

V is TRBV7-9 and J is TRBJ2-3; D perhaps matches TRBD2 (5 bases). The germline gives CDR1 SEHNR, CDR2 FQNEAQ (reference sequence). V was shortened by 2 bases and J by 5 bases, with 11 bases between the two germline ends. This CDR3 comprises 14 residues. The CDR3 nucleotides are TGTGCCAGCAGCTTATCGACGGGGAGAGATACGCAGTATTTT. Translating gives CASSLSTGRDTQYF.

The chain couples TRBV9 to TRBJ1-1; tentative D call: TRBD1 (6 bases). The CDR3 runs to 16 residues. In germline, CDR1 is SGDLS, CDR2 YYNGEE. The ends were cut back, 0 bases at V and 0 bases at J, with 12 bases in the middle. This CDR3 is CASSVAPQGVNTEAFF. The CDR3 DNA is TGTGCCAGCAGCGTAGCCCCACAGGGCGTGAACACTGAAGCTTTCTTT.

This chain uses TRBV6-1 with TRBJ1-1; possibly TRBD1 for D (5 bases). CDR3 length: 17 amino acids. Germline loops: CDR1 MNHNS, CDR2 SASEGT. The V gene lost 8 bases and the J gene lost 0 bases, with 22 bases spanning the gap. The CDR3 DNA sequence: TGTGCCAGCGGAGAAGCCCCCGGGGGTCCAGTGAACACTGAAGCTTTCTTT. It is translated as CASGEAPGGPVNTEAFF.

The genes are TRBV15 and TRBJ1-3, with D unresolved. The germline V gene encodes CDR1 LNHNV and CDR2 YYDKDF (reference sequence). V lost 0 bases, J lost 11 bases, and 17 bases lay in between. This CDR3 spans 15 amino acids. The CDR3 DNA is TGTGCCACCAGCAGAGATCTAACCCCGGGTTTGTCCATATATTTT. It yields the protein CATSRDLTPGLSIYF.

This clone has just a few counts. J is TRBJ1-1 and V is TRBV18; 7 bases are a match to TRBD1. V shed 2 bases and J 4 bases; nucleotides not matched to a gene: 10. Per germline, CDR1 KGHSH and CDR2 LQKENI. This CDR3 comprises 16 residues. The chain's CDR3 is CASSPDTGQLGTEAFF. CDR3 nucleotide sequence: TGTGCCAGCTCACCAGATACGGGACAGTTGGGCACTGAAGCTTTCTTT.

The genes are TRBV27 and TRBJ2-7, with D hard to call. The CDR3 is made up of 14 amino acids. Germline V gene sequence: CDR1 MNHEY, CDR2 SMNVEV (reference sequence). The V end was cut by 7 bases, the J end by 3 bases, with 16 bases between. The CDR3 reads CASTPVGQSYEQYV. DNA of the CDR3: TGTGCCAGCACCCCGGTGGGCCAGAGCTACGAGCAGTACGTC.

The count of this clone is one. The J gene is TRBJ1-1, the V gene TRBV10-3; no firm D call. Looked up from germline, CDR1 is ENHRY and CDR2 is SYGVKD. The CDR3 loop spans 14 amino acids. V lost 10 bases to trimming and J lost 1 base, with 16 bases between them. The CDR3 reads CATSDSAGNTEAFF. DNA of the CDR3: TGTGCCACCTCCGATTCGGCAGGGAACACTGAAGCTTTCTTT.

This clone was detected only a few times. This rearrangement joins TRBV7-2 to TRBJ2-7, with 11 bases that match TRBD2. CDR1 and CDR2 from the germline V gene are SGHTA and FQGNSA. V lost 5 bases and J lost 3; bases outside the gene matches: 6. The CDR3 loop spans 15 amino acids. The CDR3: CASSIFSGGGYEQYF. The CDR3 nucleotides are TGTGCCAGCAGCATTTTTAGCGGGGGGGGCTACGAGCAGTACTTC.

The chain is built from TRBV5-4 and TRBJ2-7, with 7 bases that match TRBD2. CDR3 length equals 14 residues. J gave up 2 bases and V 3 bases, and 5 bases lay outside the gene matches. The germline CDR1 and CDR2 sequences are SGHNT and YYREEE (reference sequence). The CDR3 protein is CASSWAGDPYEQYF. The CDR3 DNA is TGTGCCAGCAGCTGGGCGGGGGACCCCTACGAGCAGTACTTC.

A remark on this clone: This sample also contains other DNA sequences that code for the same CDR3. The V gene is TRBV27, the J gene TRBJ2-2; TRBD1 matches 10 bases. Trimming at V came to 5 bases and at J to 1 base, leaving 1 base not matched to a gene. Per germline, CDR1 MNHEY and CDR2 SMNVEV (reference sequence). The CDR3 covers 15 residues. CDR3 region: CASSRDRGNTGELFF. CDR3 nucleotides: TGTGCCAGCAGTAGGGACAGGGGGAACACCGGGGAGCTGTTTTTT.

This clone was counted only a few times. The J gene is TRBJ1-1, the V gene TRBV4-1, with D possibly TRBD1 on 6 matching bases. V dropped 0 bases and J dropped 6 bases, with 11 bases sitting between them. The CDR3 spans 14 residues. Germline assignment: CDR1 MGHRA and CDR2 YSYEKL. In DNA form, the CDR3 reads TGCGCCAGCAGCCAAGATCAGGGGTGGGCTGAAGCTTTCTTT. The encoded protein is CASSQDQGWAEAFF.

The V call is TRBV14, the J call TRBJ2-5; 8 nucleotides agree with TRBD2. V lost 6 bases, J lost 7 bases, and 7 bases stayed unmatched. The CDR3 covers 13 residues. CDR1 and CDR2 (germline): SGHDN, FVKESK. CDR3 in amino acids: CASSAGGMGTQYF. CDR3 bases: TGTGCCAGCAGTGCGGGGGGAATGGGGACCCAGTACTTC.

The V and J genes are TRBV5-8 and TRBJ1-4; D remains unclear. The length of the CDR3 is 17 residues. The germline V gene encodes CDR1 SGHTS and CDR2 YDEGEE. The V end was cut by 5 bases, the J end by 6 bases, with 23 bases between. The CDR3 region is CASSPLLRGGIDEKLFF. CDR3 in DNA: TGTGCCAGCAGTCCCCTACTGCGGGGAGGCATCGATGAAAAACTGTTTTTT.

The chain has TRBV9 and TRBJ1-1; TRBD1 matches 8 bases. CDR1 SGDLS and CDR2 YYNGEE come from the germline V gene. This CDR3 has 12 amino acids. The J segment lost 11 bases and the V segment lost 5 bases, leaving 8 bases of the junction unmatched. The CDR3 reads CASRGTGRSAFF. The CDR3, as DNA: TGTGCCAGCAGAGGGACAGGTCGGTCGGCTTTCTTT.

This clone has only a few counts. This rearrangement joins TRBV27 to TRBJ2-3, with 7 bases matching TRBD1. This CDR3 region has 15 residues. With V trimmed by 2 bases and J by 3 bases, 5 bases remained unmatched. The germline CDR1 and CDR2 sequences are MNHEY and SMNVEV (reference sequence). The CDR3 bases are TGTGCCAGCAGTTTAGGGCAGGGGGTTACAGATACGCAGTATTTT. This encodes CASSLGQGVTDTQYF.

This clone has a handful of counts. J is TRBJ1-2 and V is TRBV6-5, with D possibly being TRBD1 (5 bases). Germline assignment: CDR1 MNHEY and CDR2 SVGAGI. Trimming shortened V by 4 bases and J by 4 bases, and 10 bases separated the two germline ends. The CDR3 covers 13 residues. The CDR3 DNA is TGTGCCAGCAGTTTATCAGGGATCTATGGCTACACCTTC. Translated: CASSLSGIYGYTF.

This chain connects TRBV30 to TRBJ2-1; TRBD2 aligns across 8 bases. J lost 0 bases, V lost 6 bases, and 4 bases had no gene match. Germline values: CDR1 GTSNPN, CDR2 SVGIG (reference sequence). This CDR3 has 14 amino acids. CDR3 nucleotide sequence: TGTGCCTGTATGCGGGGGGTCTCCTACAATGAGCAGTTCTTC. As protein: CACMRGVSYNEQFF.

This chain links TRBV2 with TRBJ1-4, with 9 positions matching TRBD1. CDR1 is SNHLY, CDR2 FYNNEI, per germline. The CDR3 has 13 residues. With V trimmed by 6 bases and J by 5 bases, 1 base remained unmatched. This chain's CDR3 is CASRGTGNEKLFF. In DNA, the CDR3 is TGTGCCAGCAGAGGGACAGGGAATGAAAAACTGTTTTTT.

The chain employs TRBV5-1 and TRBJ2-7, with 8 bases identical to TRBD1. CDR1 is SGHRS, CDR2 YFSETQ, per germline. The CDR3 consists of 14 residues. Unmatched junction bases numbered 8, after V lost 4 bases and J lost 5 bases. CDR3 in amino acids: CASSPLKTGDEQYF. CDR3 in DNA: TGCGCCAGCAGCCCGTTAAAGACAGGGGACGAGCAGTACTTC. Complete variable domain (other parts from reference TRBV5-1 and TRBJ2-7): KAGVTQTPRYLIKTRGQQVTLSCSPISGHRSVSWYQQTPGQGLQFLFEYFSETQRNKGNFPGRFSGRQFSNSRSEMNVSTLELGDSALYLCASSPLKTGDEQYFGPGTRLTVT.

The V call is TRBV6-1, the J call TRBJ1-4; D possibly corresponds to TRBD1 (5 bases). Germline loops: CDR1 MNHNS, CDR2 SASEGT. Trimming cost V 0 bases and J 8 bases, with 16 bases left between them. CDR3 length: 16 amino acids. CDR3 coding DNA: TGTGCCAGCAGTGAAGCTTTGGGGGGGGGAGGCGAAAAACTGTTTTTT. This gives the protein CASSEALGGGGEKLFF.

This clone has a single count. J is TRBJ1-2 and V is TRBV18, with D maybe TRBD1 (5 bases). There are 17 residues in the CDR3. The germline gives CDR1 KGHSH, CDR2 LQKENI. The germline V and J ends were trimmed by 3 bases and 0 bases, with 17 bases remaining between them. CDR3 sequence: CASSPFPGLRPNYGYTF. The CDR3, as DNA: TGTGCCAGCTCACCCTTCCCAGGGCTGAGGCCTAACTATGGCTACACCTTC.

This chain connects TRBV30 to TRBJ1-1; D may be TRBD1 (5 bases). The germline V gene encodes CDR1 GTSNPN and CDR2 SVGIG (reference sequence). V was shortened by 2 bases and J by 6 bases, with 16 bases between the two germline ends. The CDR3 totals 14 residues. CDR3 loop: CAWSRGFEKAEAFF. CDR3 nucleotides: TGTGCCTGGAGTAGGGGATTCGAAAAGGCTGAAGCTTTCTTT.

The chain uses TRBV19 and TRBJ1-1; no reliable D call. Trimming shortened V by 2 bases and J by 2 bases, and 9 bases separated the two germline ends. CDR3 length equals 14 residues. Per germline, CDR1 LNHDA and CDR2 SQIVND (reference sequence). The CDR3 loop is CASSIWQENTEAFF. Here the CDR3 DNA reads TGTGCCAGTAGTATATGGCAGGAAAACACTGAAGCTTTCTTT.

The chain combines TRBV21-1 with TRBJ2-1; the table's TRBD1 call for D was not verified on the DNA. TRBV21-1 is labeled a pseudogene. This CDR3 has 16 amino acids. The CDR3, as DNA: TGTGCCAGCAGCAAAGAGGGGACAGGGGCGTGCAATGAGCAGTTCTTC. This gives the protein CASSKEGTGACNEQFF.